The TCR beta chain described here comes from a study of blood T cells in healthy people across ages. Study-wide results and caveats: There were more naive CD4+ cells and higher diversity in long-lived donors than in aged donors.

Each sample had at least 6 million PBMCs isolated. With each sample, at least 6 micrograms of total RNA were extracted. In this sample, this clonotype turned up a few times. Antigen specificity is unknown. Alongside a J-beta primer mix, a sample-barcoded 5' primer served in a second PCR lasting roughly 6 to 12 cycles. From the 5' RACE reads, TCRdb called clonotypes with MiXCR, one entry per CDR3 protein. This table has 1.5 million to 2 million distinct CDR3 sequences, roughly 27% appearing once. Germline V gives CDR1 MGHDK, CDR2 SYGVNS. CDR3 length: 14 amino acids. V was cut by 7 bases and J by 0 bases, with 7 bases left in between.

Sequencing input: blood. The rearrangement joins TRBV25-1 to TRBJ1-6; D gene unclear. The receptor comes from a woman in her 30s in good health. Written as DNA, the CDR3 is TGTGCCAGCACGGGGAGCTCCTATAATTCACCCCTCCACTTT. Protein: CASTGSSYNSPLHF.